One sample yielded the 32 T cell receptor beta chains listed below, sequenced in a study of shared clonotypes between healthy human individuals. Produced via immunoSEQ multiplex PCR; TCRdb's table is partial and in-frame only. The data hold about 2.4 million clones, with around nine tenths observed a single time. Sequencing was performed on naive CD4+ T cells sorted from blood. Specified subset: CD45RA+ positively selected. The receptors shown here come from a man aged 18 to 30 in good health.

In this sample, this clone turned up once. The chain combines TRBV7-9 with TRBJ2-7, with D possibly being TRBD1 (8 bases). Trimming left V 5 bases short and J 7 bases short, with 21 bases between. CDR1 and CDR2 from the germline V gene are SEHNR and FQNEAQ (reference sequence). This CDR3 comprises 15 residues. The DNA for the CDR3 is TGTGCCAGCAGCCCACAGGGGGGGATCCTTCGGGAGCAGTACTTC. This gives the protein CASSPQGGILREQYF.

In this sample, this clone turned up once. Other nucleotide sequences from this sample produce the same CDR3. The V gene is TRBV30, the J gene TRBJ1-1, with 7 bases fitting TRBD1. CDR3 length equals 13 residues. The ends lost 3 bases at V and 1 base at J; junction bases unmatched: 2. Germline V gene data show CDR1 as GTSNPN and CDR2 as SVGIG (reference sequence). DNA for the CDR3: TGTGCCTGGAGGCGGACAGGGAACACTGAAGCTTTCTTT. The encoded protein is CAWRRTGNTEAFF.

The V call is TRBV11-2, the J call TRBJ1-4; D may be TRBD1 (5 bases). Trimming removed 1 base from V and 8 bases from J, with 11 bases in between. Germline CDR1 and CDR2: SGHAT and FQNNGV. This CDR3 contains 14 residues. As DNA, the CDR3 is TGTGCCAGCAGCTTAGGGGGGGGAGTCGAAAAACTGTTTTTT. This gives the protein CASSLGGGVEKLFF.

The chain links TRBV5-1 to TRBJ2-7; no firm D call. The ends were cut back, 4 bases at V and 0 bases at J, with 8 bases in the middle. Germline V gene lookup returns CDR1 SGHRS and CDR2 YFSETQ. CDR3 size: 13 residues. The CDR3 loop is CASSAAPSYEQYF. Here the CDR3 DNA reads TGCGCCAGCAGCGCGGCACCCTCCTACGAGCAGTACTTC.

This clone was seen only once. This sample includes further DNA sequences coding for the same CDR3. V and J are TRBV2 and TRBJ2-3; the D is unclear. The CDR3 totals 12 residues. Germline assignment: CDR1 SNHLY and CDR2 FYNNEI. V shed 2 bases and J shed 4 bases, with 4 bases lying between them. This chain's CDR3 is CASSEPPDTQYF. Written as DNA, the CDR3 is TGTGCCAGCAGTGAACCACCAGATACGCAGTATTTT.

The chain employs TRBV27 and TRBJ1-2; 8 nucleotides agree with TRBD1. The length of the CDR3 is 14 residues. The V gene end was trimmed by 7 bases and the J gene end by 6 bases; junction bases not matched to a gene: 10. Germline CDR1 MNHEY, CDR2 SMNVEV (reference sequence). The CDR3 here is CASTKRTGHNGYTF. CDR3 nucleotide sequence: TGTGCCAGCACTAAGAGGACAGGGCATAATGGCTACACCTTC.

The CDR3 DNA is TGTGCCAGCAGTTCGGCCGACAGGGTCATCTTCTACGAGCAGTACTTC. Translating gives CASSSADRVIFYEQYF. V and J are TRBV6-5 and TRBJ2-7; 7 positions match TRBD1. The CDR3 covers 16 residues. Trimming removed 4 bases from V and 3 bases from J; junction bases left unmatched: 12. CDR1 MNHEY and CDR2 SVGAGI come from the germline V gene.

V gene TRBV6-1 combines with J gene TRBJ2-2; 7 positions agree with TRBD2. Per the germline V gene, CDR1 is MNHNS and CDR2 is SASEGT. Losses at the gene ends were 6 bases for V and 7 bases for J; bases not matched to a gene: 11. The CDR3 spans 15 residues. The CDR3 is CASRPGLLLGGELFF. The CDR3 DNA reads as TGTGCCAGCAGACCGGGACTACTACTTGGCGGGGAGCTGTTTTTT.

A note on this clone: A read error may produce the germline difference seen at one junction end. The chain employs TRBV7-7 and TRBJ2-1; 12 bases fit TRBD2. The CDR3 extends over 14 amino acids. Germline values: CDR1 SSHAT, CDR2 FNYEAQ (reference sequence). The DNA for the CDR3 is TGTGCTAGCAGCCAAACCGGACTAGCGGGAGAGCAGTTCTTC. Amino acids: CASSQTGLAGEQFF.

V and J are TRBV29-1 and TRBJ1-1; D unresolved. Deletions cut 3 bases from V and 3 bases from J, with 14 bases between. In germline, CDR1 is SQVTM, CDR2 ANQGSEA. The CDR3 extends over 14 amino acids. CDR3 residues: CSVERVLVDTEAFF. The CDR3 nucleotides are TGCAGCGTTGAGAGGGTGCTAGTGGACACTGAAGCTTTCTTT.

J is TRBJ2-7 and V is TRBV5-1, with 11 bases fitting TRBD2. This CDR3 comprises 13 residues. CDR1 is SGHRS and CDR2 is YFSETQ in the germline V gene. V was pared by 4 bases and J by 6 bases, with 3 bases of the junction left unmatched. The CDR3 here is CASSLLAGVEQYF. In DNA, the CDR3 is TGCGCCAGCAGCCTACTAGCGGGAGTCGAGCAGTACTTC.

The chain links TRBV19 to TRBJ2-3; D is possibly TRBD2 (7 bases). Germline loops: CDR1 LNHDA, CDR2 SQIVND (reference sequence). The CDR3 loop spans 16 amino acids. V was cut by 5 bases and J by 5 bases, with 20 bases left in between. The CDR3 reads CASSSLGGAGIDTQYF. CDR3 DNA sequence: TGTGCCAGTAGTTCCCTTGGGGGGGCCGGGATAGATACGCAGTATTTT.

This clone occurred once. The chain is built from TRBV7-9 and TRBJ2-5; 11 bases are a match to TRBD1. Per germline, CDR1 SEHNR and CDR2 FQNEAQ (reference sequence). The ends lost 5 bases at V and 7 bases at J; junction bases unmatched: 15. This CDR3 is built from 17 residues. The CDR3 DNA reads TGTGCCAGCAGCGCCAGCCCCGGGACAGGGGGGTTCGGGACCCAGTACTTC. As protein: CASSASPGTGGFGTQYF.

V usage is TRBV6-6 and J usage is TRBJ2-5, with D perhaps matching TRBD1 or TRBD2 (7 bases each). Germline CDR1 reads MNHNY; CDR2 reads SVGAGI (reference sequence). The CDR3 is 16 residues long. Trimming stripped 7 bases from V and 4 bases from J, with 22 bases between. CDR3 DNA sequence: TGTGCCAGCAAAGACAGGGCCGGGCGGGAGCCAGAGACCCAGTACTTC. Its translation is CASKDRAGREPETQYF.

The V call is TRBV18, the J call TRBJ1-4, with TRBD1 identical over 9 bases. V lost 3 bases to trimming and J lost 6 bases; unmatched junction nucleotides: 5. Germline loops: CDR1 KGHSH, CDR2 LQKENI. The CDR3 is 15 amino acids. CDR3 sequence: CASSPGQGTDEKLFF. CDR3 sequence (DNA): TGTGCCAGCTCACCGGGACAGGGAACGGATGAAAAACTGTTTTTT.

The rearrangement joins TRBV11-2 to TRBJ2-7, with unresolved D. Germline-derived CDR1 and CDR2 are SGHAT and FQNNGV. This CDR3 has 16 amino acids. V lost 1 base and J lost 3, with 16 bases in between. The CDR3 reads CASSLVGSYWDYEQYF. The CDR3 DNA follows: TGTGCCAGCAGCTTAGTCGGGTCCTACTGGGACTACGAGCAGTACTTC.

This clone was counted once. V gene TRBV27 combines with J gene TRBJ2-2; 7 positions agree with TRBD1. V shed 4 bases, J shed 2 bases, and the junction held 4 bases outside the gene matches. The CDR3 covers 15 residues. In germline, CDR1 is MNHEY, CDR2 SMNVEV (reference sequence). CDR3 bases: TGTGCCAGCAGTTACGGACAGGTCAACACCGGGGAGCTGTTTTTT. The encoded protein is CASSYGQVNTGELFF.

The V call is TRBV28, the J call TRBJ1-2, with D possibly TRBD1 on 6 matching bases. Germline V CDR1 and CDR2: MDHEN, SYDVKM. This CDR3 contains 13 residues. The V gene lost 10 bases and the J gene lost 0 bases, with 12 bases spanning the gap. CDR3 bases: TGTGCCACCTTGGACAGTTCTAACTATGGCTACACCTTC. This codes for CATLDSSNYGYTF.

The chain couples TRBV18 to TRBJ1-1; D unclear. Germline V gene data show CDR1 as KGHSH and CDR2 as LQKENI. CDR3 length: 13 residues. V was clipped by 6 bases and J by 1 base, with 9 bases between them. For the CDR3, the DNA is TGTGCCAGCTCGACCCGGGCGAACACTGAAGCTTTCTTT. This codes for CASSTRANTEAFF.

This chain connects TRBV6-5 to TRBJ2-7; D tentatively fits TRBD1 or TRBD2 (5 bases each). Per germline, CDR1 MNHEY and CDR2 SVGAGI. This CDR3 is built from 14 residues. With 6 bases removed from V and 3 bases from J, the gap between germline ends came to 15 bases. CDR3 sequence: CASRRPGADYEQYF. In DNA, the CDR3 is TGTGCCAGCAGGCGTCCCGGGGCCGACTACGAGCAGTACTTC.

The chain carries TRBV5-1 and TRBJ2-7; weak D call: TRBD1 (6 bases). The V and J ends lost 2 bases and 4 bases respectively, with 13 bases between them. The CDR3 extends over 14 amino acids. Germline assignment: CDR1 SGHRS and CDR2 YFSETQ. Here the CDR3 DNA reads TGCGCCAGCAGCTTACAGGGAGTTTGGTACGAGCAGTACTTC. It translates to CASSLQGVWYEQYF.

This chain connects TRBV5-1 to TRBJ1-6, with 7 bases that match TRBD1. Looked up from germline, CDR1 is SGHRS and CDR2 is YFSETQ. CDR3 length: 16 amino acids. V shed 0 bases, J shed 6 bases, and the junction held 6 bases outside the gene matches. The CDR3 reads CASSLVTGVVNSPLHF. As DNA, the CDR3 is TGCGCCAGCAGCTTGGTAACAGGGGTTGTTAATTCACCCCTCCACTTT.

This clone showed up just once. The chain links TRBV2 to TRBJ1-2; D is ambiguous. Trimming took 1 base from V and 4 from J, leaving 4 bases between them. From germline, CDR1 is SNHLY and CDR2 FYNNEI. The CDR3 has 12 residues. CDR3 bases: TGTGCCAGCAGTGAAGAGAGCTATGGCTACACCTTC. Translation gives CASSEESYGYTF.

This rearrangement joins TRBV6-5 to TRBJ2-3; D is unresolved. CDR1 is MNHEY, CDR2 SVGAGI, per germline. V lost 7 bases to trimming and J lost 5 bases, with 7 bases between them. The CDR3 runs 11 residues. CDR3 DNA sequence: TGTGCCAGCACCCTCGGAGATACGCAGTATTTT. Translated: CASTLGDTQYF.

The rearrangement joins TRBV28 to TRBJ1-1; 7 bases are a match to TRBD1. The CDR3 consists of 13 residues. The V segment lost 4 bases and the J segment 3 bases; nucleotides outside the gene matches: 2. CDR1 is MDHEN and CDR2 is SYDVKM in the germline V gene. CDR3 nucleotides: TGTGCCAGCAGTTCCGGACAGGACACTGAAGCTTTCTTT. Its protein is CASSSGQDTEAFF.

The sample holds a few counts of this clone. The V call is TRBV5-3, the J call TRBJ1-1; D unclear. TRBV5-3 carries the ORF label, with uncertain function. The CDR3 has 11 amino acids. Trimming removed 0 bases from V and 12 bases from J, with 9 bases in between. Here the CDR3 DNA reads TGTGCCAGAAGCTTGGGGGTACCAACTTTCTTT. As protein: CARSLGVPTFF.

The V and J genes are TRBV29-1 and TRBJ1-2; a possible D gene is TRBD1 (5 bases). Trimming removed 6 bases at V and 6 bases at J, with 14 bases between. Germline assignment: CDR1 SQVTM and CDR2 ANQGSEA. There are 12 residues in the CDR3. This CDR3 is CSVGPGVDGYTF. As DNA, the CDR3 is TGCAGCGTGGGGCCCGGTGTGGATGGCTACACCTTC.

The CDR3, as DNA: TGTGCCAGCAGCGGCGGAGGGGGACAGGGGTATAATCAGCCCCAGCATTTT. Its protein is CASSGGGGQGYNQPQHF. The rearrangement uses TRBV28 and TRBJ1-5; 10 nucleotides agree with TRBD1. This CDR3 region has 17 residues. V shed 6 bases and J 4 bases; nucleotides not matched to a gene: 12. Germline V lookup: CDR1 MDHEN, CDR2 SYDVKM. Drawing the rest from reference TRBV28 and TRBJ1-5, the complete variable domain is DVKVTQSSRYLVKRTGEKVFLECVQDMDHENMFWYRQDPGLGLRLIYFSYDVKMKEKGDIPEGYSVSREKKERFSLILESASTNQTSMYLCASSGGGGQGYNQPQHFGDGTRLSIL.

Comment on this clone: The same CDR3 arises from other DNA sequences in this sample as well. The chain uses TRBV11-2 and TRBJ2-7; D is unresolved. This CDR3 is 11 amino acids long. Deletions cut 5 bases from V and 3 bases from J, with 5 bases between. Germline CDR1 reads SGHAT; CDR2 reads FQNNGV. CDR3: CASSTYYEQYF. Written as DNA, the CDR3 is TGTGCCAGCAGCACTTACTACGAGCAGTACTTC.

In its sample, this clone was seen once. The chain joins TRBV15 to TRBJ2-5, with D possibly matching TRBD1 (6 bases). CDR1 and CDR2 from the germline V gene are LNHNV and YYDKDF (reference sequence). The CDR3 is 14 amino acids. Deletions cut 2 bases from V and 3 bases from J, with 10 bases between. CDR3 DNA: TGTGCCACCAGCAGAACAGGGTTAGAAGAGACCCAGTACTTC. Translating gives CATSRTGLEETQYF.

The rearrangement links TRBV10-1 to TRBJ2-7; D gene uncertain. V lost 10 bases to trimming and J lost 0 bases, with 16 bases between them. Germline assignment: CDR1 WNHNN and CDR2 SYGVQD (reference sequence). This CDR3 has 14 residues. CDR3 sequence: CATYPRTYSYEQYF. Written as DNA, the CDR3 is TGCGCCACCTACCCCCGGACCTACTCCTACGAGCAGTACTTC.

This sequence joins TRBV10-2 and TRBJ1-2; D is perhaps TRBD1 (6 bases). The germline V gene encodes CDR1 WSHSY and CDR2 SAAADI. Trimming took off 2 bases at V and 4 bases at J, with 11 bases between the two ends. The CDR3 has 14 amino acids. CDR3 nucleotide sequence: TGCGCCAGCAGTGAGGAGACAGGCTTCTATGGCTACACCTTC. Residues: CASSEETGFYGYTF.